These 17 T cell receptor beta chains were all obtained from the same sample, sequenced in a study of vaccination effects on CD4 cells after COVID-19. Here immunoSEQ multiplex PCR was the method, and the copy in TCRdb shows in-frame clones only, minus some. The sample records 45,000 to 60,000 clones, about 76% being singletons. Antigens for these TCRs are unknown. Researchers isolated CD4+ T cells once roughly ten days of culture had elapsed. The specimen comprised CD4+ T cells from PBMCs cultured without peptide, sampled before COVID-19 vaccination. The receptors were gathered from a human donor who had a prior SARS-CoV-2 infection.

V is TRBV28 and J is TRBJ2-2; possible D gene TRBD2, 7 bases. The CDR3 is made up of 14 amino acids. From germline, CDR1 is MDHEN and CDR2 SYDVKM. V lost 8 bases to trimming and J lost 1 base, with 11 bases between them. CDR3: CASQRGGNTGELFF. In DNA form, the CDR3 reads TGTGCCAGCCAGAGGGGGGGGAACACCGGGGAGCTGTTTTTT.

CDR3 region: CASSLNTGGTEAFF. As DNA, the CDR3 is TGTGCCAGCAGCTTAAATACTGGGGGCACTGAAGCTTTCTTT. This chain links TRBV11-2 with TRBJ1-1, with a possible D match to TRBD1 (5 bases). Trimming pared 2 bases from V and 4 bases from J, leaving 11 bases between. Looked up from germline, CDR1 is SGHAT and CDR2 is FQNNGV. The CDR3 is 14 amino acids.

This clone was recorded a few times. This chain uses TRBV6-5 with TRBJ1-3, with a possible D match to TRBD1 (5 bases). CDR1 is MNHEY, CDR2 SVGAGI, per germline. V was clipped by 6 bases and J by 5 bases, with 11 bases between them. This CDR3 has 13 residues. The CDR3 DNA reads as TGTGCCAGCAGCGACAGCTCGAGAAACACCATATATTTT. Protein product: CASSDSSRNTIYF.

The chain combines TRBV7-9 with TRBJ1-2; D gene unclear. The ends were cut back, 3 bases at V and 4 bases at J, with 12 bases in the middle. The CDR3 totals 14 residues. CDR1 and CDR2 from the germline V gene are SEHNR and FQNEAQ (reference sequence). This CDR3 reads CASSFFQAPYGYTF. In nucleotides, the CDR3 is TGTGCCAGCAGCTTTTTCCAGGCCCCCTATGGCTACACCTTC.

The J gene is TRBJ1-5, the V gene TRBV19; a weak D match, TRBD1 (5 bases). The germline V gene has CDR1 LNHDA and CDR2 SQIVND (reference sequence). This CDR3 spans 17 amino acids. Trimming pared 3 bases from V and 4 bases from J, leaving 19 bases between. The CDR3 loop reads CASSIRHLWGVNQPQHF. CDR3 DNA: TGTGCCAGTAGTATTCGCCATCTCTGGGGGGTTAATCAGCCCCAGCATTTT. Based on the CDR3 plus reference TRBV19 and TRBJ1-5, the full variable domain is DGGITQSPKYLFRKEGQNVTLSCEQNLNHDAMYWYRQDPGQGLRLIYYSQIVNDFQKGDIAEGYSVSREKKESFPLTVTSAQKNPTAFYLCASSIRHLWGVNQPQHFGDGTRLSIL.

The chain uses TRBV24-1 and TRBJ2-3, with D possibly matching TRBD2 (6 bases). The V gene's germline CDR1 is KGHDR and CDR2 SFDVKD. The CDR3 is made up of 13 amino acids. The V end was cut by 4 bases, the J end by 8 bases, with 12 bases between. The CDR3 here is CATSEQKGGTQYF. The CDR3, as DNA: TGTGCCACCAGTGAACAGAAGGGAGGTACGCAGTATTTT.

The chain employs TRBV7-2 and TRBJ1-2, with D tentatively TRBD1 (6 bases). The length of the CDR3 is 14 residues. Trimming left V 4 bases short and J 3 bases short, with 12 bases between. CDR1 is SGHTA, CDR2 FQGNSA, per germline. CDR3 nucleotide sequence: TGTGCCAGCAGCTACAGGGAGGGGGACTATGGCTACACCTTC. Its translation is CASSYREGDYGYTF.

This chain connects TRBV6-6 to TRBJ2-3; D uncertain. CDR3 size: 15 residues. From germline, CDR1 is MNHNY and CDR2 SVGAGI (reference sequence). With 2 bases removed from V and 1 base from J, the gap between germline ends came to 10 bases. The CDR3 here is CASSYRPAGTDTQYF. The CDR3 bases are TGTGCCAGCAGTTACAGGCCAGCTGGCACAGATACGCAGTATTTT.

The chain uses TRBV7-9 and TRBJ2-5, with unresolved D. V was trimmed by 5 bases and J by 5 bases, leaving 9 bases between them. Looked up from germline, CDR1 is SEHNR and CDR2 is FQNEAQ (reference sequence). There are 12 residues in the CDR3. The CDR3 loop is CASSPLGETQYF. CDR3 sequence (DNA): TGTGCCAGCAGCCCGCTGGGGGAGACCCAGTACTTC.

The V call is TRBV12-3 or TRBV12-4, the J call TRBJ2-3; 8 nucleotides align to TRBD2. CDR3 length equals 12 residues. V lost 3 bases to trimming and J lost 11 bases; unmatched junction nucleotides: 4. CDR3 sequence: CASSLEAGGQYF. DNA for the CDR3: TGTGCCAGCAGTTTGGAGGCGGGAGGGCAGTATTTT.

The CDR3 bases are TGTGCCAGCAGCCCCGGACAGGACTACGAAACTTTCTACGAGCAGTACTTC. Translating it yields CASSPGQDYETFYEQYF. V and J are TRBV6-2 or TRBV6-3 and TRBJ2-7, with a tentative D call TRBD1 (7 bases). CDR3 size: 17 residues. The V gene's germline CDR1 is MNHEY and CDR2 SVGEGT. V lost 6 bases and J lost 3, with 24 bases in between.

This rearrangement joins TRBV6-5 to TRBJ2-2; 11 nucleotides agree with TRBD2. CDR1 and CDR2 (germline): MNHEY, SVGAGI. The CDR3 sequence is 14 residues long. V trimming: 4 bases; J trimming: 7 bases; junction bases outside the gene matches: 2. The DNA for the CDR3 is TGTGCCAGCAGTTGGGGACTAGCGGACGGGGAGCTGTTTTTT. Translating it yields CASSWGLADGELFF.

This clone occurred once. This rearrangement joins TRBV19 to TRBJ2-6; D gene ambiguous. Trimming removed 1 base at V and 0 bases at J, with 7 bases between. The germline V gene encodes CDR1 LNHDA and CDR2 SQIVND (reference sequence). This CDR3 is 16 amino acids long. CDR3 protein: CASSIGAVSGANVLTF. CDR3 coding DNA: TGTGCCAGTAGTATAGGGGCAGTCTCTGGGGCCAACGTCCTGACTTTC.

The rearrangement uses TRBV18 and TRBJ1-4; TRBD1 aligns across 7 bases. The J segment lost 3 bases and the V segment lost 5 bases, leaving 6 bases of the junction unmatched. The CDR3 loop spans 15 amino acids. Germline CDR1 reads KGHSH; CDR2 reads LQKENI. The CDR3 DNA follows: TGTGCCAGCTCAGCGACAGGGACTCCTAATGAAAAACTGTTTTTT. It yields the protein CASSATGTPNEKLFF.

The V call is TRBV21-1, the J call TRBJ2-6; TRBD2 is the table's D call and was not checked against the DNA. TRBV21-1 is flagged as a pseudogene. This CDR3 comprises 21 residues. The CDR3 nucleotides read TGTGCCAGCGGAGGGGTCTCTTTTGGGGACCCCAAGAGCTCTGGGGCCAACGTCCTGACTTTC. Protein sequence: CASGGVSFGDPKSSGANVLTF.

CDR3 loop: CASSLVAGRNNEQFF. CDR3 coding DNA: TGTGCCAGCAGCTTAGTAGCGGGGCGAAACAATGAGCAGTTCTTC. V and J are TRBV7-3 and TRBJ2-1, with 8 bases aligning to TRBD2. Germline CDR1 is SGHTA and CDR2 is FQGTGA. V shed 2 bases, J shed 5 bases, and the junction held 5 bases outside the gene matches. There are 15 residues in the CDR3.

J is TRBJ1-5 and V is TRBV19; tentative D call: TRBD1 (5 bases). The V gene's germline CDR1 is LNHDA and CDR2 SQIVND (reference sequence). The CDR3 runs 13 residues. V lost 5 bases and J 7 bases, leaving 12 bases between the germline ends. CDR3 region: CASSQFGGQPQHF. The CDR3, as DNA: TGTGCCAGTAGTCAATTTGGGGGACAGCCCCAGCATTTT.